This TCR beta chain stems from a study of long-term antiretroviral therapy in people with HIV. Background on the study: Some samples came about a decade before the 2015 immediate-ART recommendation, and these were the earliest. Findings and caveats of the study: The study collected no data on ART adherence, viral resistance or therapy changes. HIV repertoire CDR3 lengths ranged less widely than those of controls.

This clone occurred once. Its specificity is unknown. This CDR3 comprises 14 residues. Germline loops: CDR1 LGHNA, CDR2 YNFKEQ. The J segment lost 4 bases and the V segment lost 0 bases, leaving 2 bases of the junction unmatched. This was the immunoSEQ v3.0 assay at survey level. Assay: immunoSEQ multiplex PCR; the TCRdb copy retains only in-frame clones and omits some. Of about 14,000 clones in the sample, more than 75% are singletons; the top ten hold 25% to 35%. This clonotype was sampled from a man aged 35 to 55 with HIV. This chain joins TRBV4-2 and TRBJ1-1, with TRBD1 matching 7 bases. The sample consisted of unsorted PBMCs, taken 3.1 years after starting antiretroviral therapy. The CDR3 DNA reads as TGTGCCAGCAGCCAAGACGGACAGGTCACTGAAGCTTTCTTT. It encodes CASSQDGQVTEAFF.